The 13 T cell receptor beta chains in this list originate from one sample, sequenced in a study of neurological immune-mediated disorders. Using its own MiXCR run on the 5' RACE reads, TCRdb lists one record per CDR3 protein. The repertoire consists of roughly 100,000 distinct CDR3 sequences, with 3.5% to 4% occurring once and the leading ten covering 5% to 6.5%. Source material: PBMCs. The receptors derive from a woman aged 18-29 years with multiple sclerosis.

This clonotype was detected ten times or more. V is TRBV6-6 and J is TRBJ2-1; no definite D call. This CDR3 has 15 residues. The V gene's germline CDR1 is MNHNY and CDR2 SVGAGI (reference sequence). The V end lost 4 bases, the J end lost 0 bases, and 10 bases lay between the germline ends. The CDR3: CASSWRQSSYNEQFF. Here the CDR3 DNA reads TGTGCCAGCAGTTGGCGGCAGAGCTCCTACAATGAGCAGTTCTTC.

This clonotype was seen many times. This chain connects TRBV5-6 to TRBJ1-1; D may be TRBD1 (6 bases). The V gene's germline CDR1 is SGHDT and CDR2 YYEEEE. Trimming pared 0 bases from V and 4 bases from J, leaving 10 bases between. The CDR3 length is 14 residues. The DNA for the CDR3 is TGTGCCAGCAGCTTGGTAACAGGGTCCACTGAAGCTTTCTTT. Its translation: CASSLVTGSTEAFF.

This clonotype is labeled medium-sized. The chain recombines TRBV5-6 with TRBJ1-2, with 9 bases that match TRBD1. CDR3 length: 15 amino acids. V was clipped by 2 bases and J by 8 bases; unmatched bases: 10. Per germline, CDR1 SGHDT and CDR2 YYEEEE. For the CDR3, the DNA is TGTGCCAGCAGCTTTGTTCCGGGACAGGGTGACGGCTACACCTTC. This codes for CASSFVPGQGDGYTF.

This clonotype appeared many times. This chain uses TRBV29-1 with TRBJ2-2; no definite D call. In germline, CDR1 is SQVTM, CDR2 ANQGSEA. The CDR3 loop spans 11 amino acids. Trimming cost V 5 bases and J 5 bases, with 6 bases left between them. CDR3 region: CSVHLTGELFF. CDR3 bases: TGCAGCGTTCATCTAACCGGGGAGCTGTTTTTT.

This clonotype has at least ten counts. The chain recombines TRBV7-9 with TRBJ2-3, with D possibly being TRBD1 (6 bases). The CDR3 length is 15 residues. V was shortened by 3 bases and J by 2 bases, with 12 bases between the two germline ends. The germline gives CDR1 SEHNR, CDR2 FQNEAQ (reference sequence). In DNA form, the CDR3 reads TGTGCCAGCAGCTTCGGGCAGGGGAACACAGATACGCAGTATTTT. This encodes CASSFGQGNTDTQYF.

This clonotype has ten or more counts. The rearrangement links TRBV4-2 to TRBJ2-7; 10 bases align to TRBD1. The CDR3 has 16 residues. Germline CDR1 reads LGHNA; CDR2 reads YNFKEQ. Losses at the gene ends were 0 bases for V and 4 bases for J; bases not matched to a gene: 6. CDR3 region: CASSQDLGTGVYEQYF. Written as DNA, the CDR3 is TGTGCCAGCAGCCAAGATCTTGGGACAGGGGTGTACGAGCAGTACTTC.

J is TRBJ2-1 and V is TRBV7-8, with a tentative D call TRBD2 (6 bases). The CDR3 is 15 amino acids. The germline V gene has CDR1 SGHVS and CDR2 FQNEAQ. V lost 1 base and J 0 bases, leaving 7 bases between the germline ends. The CDR3 sequence: CASSLDSGSYNEQFF. The CDR3 DNA sequence: TGTGCCAGCAGCTTAGATAGCGGCTCCTACAATGAGCAGTTCTTC.

This clonotype showed up many times. This chain uses TRBV7-2 with TRBJ2-5; 13 bases are a match to TRBD2. Germline lookup yields CDR1 SGHTA and CDR2 FQGNSA. The junction had 4 bases not matched to a gene; V was cut back by 5 bases and J by 4 bases. The CDR3 sequence is 15 residues long. The CDR3: CASSTSGGAGETQYF. The CDR3 coding sequence is TGTGCCAGCAGCACTAGCGGGGGGGCCGGAGAGACCCAGTACTTC.

This clonotype has a handful of counts. The chain recombines TRBV2 with TRBJ2-7, with 7 nucleotides matching TRBD2. The V segment lost 5 bases and the J segment 2 bases; nucleotides outside the gene matches: 6. CDR3 length equals 14 residues. Per the germline V gene, CDR1 is SNHLY and CDR2 is FYNNEI. CDR3 nucleotides: TGTGCCAGCAGTTTCCTAGCGGATCCCTACGAGCAGTACTTC. This encodes CASSFLADPYEQYF.

There are many counts of this clonotype. The chain combines TRBV2 with TRBJ2-5; 10 nucleotides align to TRBD2. Germline CDR1 reads SNHLY; CDR2 reads FYNNEI. V was clipped by 3 bases and J by 5 bases; unmatched bases: 9. The CDR3 runs to 16 residues. DNA of the CDR3: TGTGCCAGCAGTGATCCGGAGCGGGGGGGCTGGGAGACCCAGTACTTC. Amino acid sequence: CASSDPERGGWETQYF.

This clonotype was found a few times. The rearrangement links TRBV3-1 to TRBJ2-7; TRBD1 is a possible D gene (5 bases). V shed 5 bases and J shed 0 bases, with 11 bases lying between them. The CDR3 contains 14 residues. The germline V gene encodes CDR1 LGHDT and CDR2 YNNKEL (reference sequence). CDR3 protein: CASSVTAGSYEQYF. CDR3 nucleotide sequence: TGTGCCAGCAGCGTGACAGCTGGCTCCTACGAGCAGTACTTC.

This clonotype was seen repeatedly, ten times or more. The genes are TRBV4-3 and TRBJ1-3; D not resolved. Germline loops: CDR1 LGHNA, CDR2 YSLEER. V was shortened by 5 bases and J by 4 bases, with 9 bases between the two germline ends. The CDR3 is 13 amino acids. The CDR3 is CASSGAGGNTIYF. The CDR3 DNA sequence: TGCGCCAGCAGCGGAGCGGGGGGAAACACCATATATTTT.

This clonotype was recorded at least ten times. The V call is TRBV20-1, the J call TRBJ1-1; tentatively, D is TRBD1 (5 bases). CDR3 size: 14 residues. Between the trimmed V and J ends, which lost 3 bases and 0 bases, there was a span of 11 bases. In germline, CDR1 is DFQATT, CDR2 SNEGSKA (reference sequence). The CDR3 DNA reads TGCAGTGCTAGGGGGGGTAGGATGAACACTGAAGCTTTCTTT. Protein: CSARGGRMNTEAFF.